Listed here is a single T cell receptor (beta chain). There are 12 residues in the CDR3. Trimming shortened V by 11 bases and J by 1 base, and 11 bases separated the two germline ends. The germline V gene encodes CDR1 SEHNR and CDR2 FQNEAQ (reference sequence). The source of the sample is a study of T-cell reconstitution after alpha-beta-depleted transplantation in children. Preparation of the TCRbeta library was carried out with unique molecular identifiers. TCRdb re-called the PCR reads with MiXCR, one entry per CDR3 protein. This sample has some 500,000 distinct CDR3 sequences, with 30% to 35% found just once.

The TCR comes from a human donor who donated a stem cell graft to a child with aplastic anemia. The chain uses TRBV7-9 and TRBJ1-1; D is undetermined. The source material was PBMCs from the stem cell graft donor, sampled from the stem cell graft. In DNA form, the CDR3 reads TGTGCCGCCAGGTCAGAGAACACTGAAGCTTTCTTT. Translating gives CAARSENTEAFF.